This TCR beta chain comes out of a study of cytotoxic CD8 clonotypes in ibrutinib-treated CLL (dated by TCRdb to about 2021). Some background on the complete study: The cohort had 11 relapsed/refractory and approximately 15 treatment-naive patients; some 17 were IGHV unmutated. The response samples were drawn at a median of approximately 12 months into treatment, with a range of roughly 6 to 40 months. On average, each sample yielded about 250,000 productive templates and 80,000 to 95,000 productive rearrangements. Every sample from remission and from progressive disease was obtained while the patients were still on ibrutinib. Of the roughly 90 people in the trial, about two dozen had longitudinal samples available. Cryopreserved peripheral blood mononuclear cells were collected before treatment, at response, and at either disease progression or sustained remission. Responses were partial in 25 or so patients and complete in 2; after median about 68 months follow-up, around 15 stayed in remission and about twelve progressed.

As concerns this clone: The specificity of this receptor is unknown. No quality values exist for individual bases; no much larger clone is one base distant.

The sample's time point label, decoded: roughly 23 months on ibrutinib. For TCR beta library preparation, approximately 2 micrograms of genomic DNA were extracted from the cryopreserved PBMCs. High-throughput TCR beta sequencing was performed on longitudinal blood samples from CLL patients receiving ibrutinib monotherapy. Patients were enrolled in a phase 2 open-label single-center ibrutinib monotherapy trial. Results and caveats for the whole study, not just this receptor: At baseline, clonality was higher than in age-matched healthy donors and showed a strong correlation with circulating CD8+ T-cell counts. Sustained-remission and progressing patients did not have matched sampling times, and lymph node repertoires were not examined. Clonality rose at ibrutinib response, remained stable during sustained remission, and dropped back toward baseline at progression. Public clonotypes were found to be uncommon and were observed to contract or remain stable during treatment; the increase in clonality was shown to reflect expansion of private clonotypes at ibrutinib response.

A MiSeq instrument was used for deep resolution sequencing, which targeted depths ranging from 1 in 1 million up to 1 in 200,000 T cells, with coverage averaging 10x for each clonotype. The immunoSEQ hsTCRB Kit was used to generate TCR beta libraries. The authors processed their data as follows. The data were analyzed with ImmunoSEQ Analyzer and ImmunoSEQ Data Assistant, and V, D and J gene assignments followed IMGT definitions. Clonality, with values ranging from 0 to 1, was calculated as one minus the normalized Shannon entropy of productive rearrangement frequencies. Only overrepresented clonotypes making up at least 0.05% of each patient's repertoire were included in the public clonotype analysis. Approximately 12 age-matched healthy donor repertoires from immuneACCESS were used as controls for clonality. TCRdb re-hosts the immuneACCESS table, in-frame sequences only. Its copies lack some clones; in the studies checked, an unresolved V gene accounts for under half of them, and the cause for the rest is not known. V, J and clone size are those of that table, while D and trimming were read from the DNA. The sample has around 250,000 clones on record, under 75% of them singletons. Jointly, the top ten make up 15% to 17% of the sample.

The CDR3 contains 15 residues, cysteine and phenylalanine counted. The kept DNA is CDR3 alone, 45 bases in frame from the first base. The germline V and J ends show losses of 2 bases and 2 bases respectively, and no gene match explains 6 bases of the junction. The germline V gene (reference sequence) sets CDR1 to MNHEY and CDR2 to SMNVEV. The chain uses TRBV27 and TRBJ2-7; 7 bases in between match TRBD1. The specimen comprised PBMCs, sampled after 24 months of ibrutinib treatment. This TCR derives from a human donor with chronic lymphocytic leukemia. The CDR3 loop reads CASSLVRGPTYEQYF. The nucleotide sequence is TGTGCCAGCAGTTTAGTTAGGGGGCCAACCTACGAGCAGTACTTC.